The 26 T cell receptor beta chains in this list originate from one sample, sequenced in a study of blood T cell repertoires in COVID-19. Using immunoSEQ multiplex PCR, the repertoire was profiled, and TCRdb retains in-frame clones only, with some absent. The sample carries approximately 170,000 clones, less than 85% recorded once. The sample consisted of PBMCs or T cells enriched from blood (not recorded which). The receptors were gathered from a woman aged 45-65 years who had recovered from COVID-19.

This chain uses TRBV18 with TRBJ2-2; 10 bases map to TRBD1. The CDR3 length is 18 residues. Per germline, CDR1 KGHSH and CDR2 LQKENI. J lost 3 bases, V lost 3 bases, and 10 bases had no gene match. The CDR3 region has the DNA TGTGCCAGCTCACCTAGACAATTCGGGACAGGGGACACCGGGGAGCTGTTTTTT. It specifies CASSPRQFGTGDTGELFF.

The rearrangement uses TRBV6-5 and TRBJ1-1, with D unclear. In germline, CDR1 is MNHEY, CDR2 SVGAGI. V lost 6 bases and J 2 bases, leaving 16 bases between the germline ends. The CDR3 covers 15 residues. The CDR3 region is CASSDLGSGNTEAFF. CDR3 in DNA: TGTGCCAGCAGCGACCTCGGGTCCGGAAACACTGAAGCTTTCTTT.

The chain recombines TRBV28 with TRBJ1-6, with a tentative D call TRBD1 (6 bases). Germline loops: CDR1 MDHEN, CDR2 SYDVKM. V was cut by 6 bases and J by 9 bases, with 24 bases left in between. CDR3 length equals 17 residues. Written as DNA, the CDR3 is TGTGCCAGCAGCTTTTCCGGACAGTTACTTTCTCCTTCACCCCTCCACTTT. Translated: CASSFSGQLLSPSPLHF.

CDR3 sequence: CASSPGTGKENIQYF. The CDR3 DNA reads as TGTGCCAGCTCACCAGGGACAGGGAAAGAAAACATTCAGTACTTC. The chain couples TRBV18 to TRBJ2-4; TRBD1 aligns across 9 bases. Trimming cost V 2 bases and J 5 bases; bases outside gene matches: 4. Germline-derived CDR1 and CDR2 are KGHSH and LQKENI. CDR3 length: 15 amino acids.

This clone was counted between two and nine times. CDR3 bases: TGTGCCAGCAGAGGGACAGTCTATGGCTACACCTTC. It is translated as CASRGTVYGYTF. This sequence joins TRBV28 and TRBJ1-2, with TRBD1 matching over 7 bases. CDR1 is MDHEN and CDR2 is SYDVKM in the germline V gene. V trimming: 6 bases; J trimming: 4 bases; junction bases outside the gene matches: 2. The CDR3 spans 12 residues.

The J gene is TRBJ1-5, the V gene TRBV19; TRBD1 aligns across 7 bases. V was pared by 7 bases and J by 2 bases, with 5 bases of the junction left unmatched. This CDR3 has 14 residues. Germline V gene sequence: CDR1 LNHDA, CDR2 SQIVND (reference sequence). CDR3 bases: TGTGCCAGTAACGAGGGGGCTGGCAATCAGCCCCAGCATTTT. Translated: CASNEGAGNQPQHF. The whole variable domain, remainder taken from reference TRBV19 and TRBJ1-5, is DGGITQSPKYLFRKEGQNVTLSCEQNLNHDAMYWYRQDPGQGLRLIYYSQIVNDFQKGDIAEGYSVSREKKESFPLTVTSAQKNPTAFYLCASNEGAGNQPQHFGDGTRLSIL.

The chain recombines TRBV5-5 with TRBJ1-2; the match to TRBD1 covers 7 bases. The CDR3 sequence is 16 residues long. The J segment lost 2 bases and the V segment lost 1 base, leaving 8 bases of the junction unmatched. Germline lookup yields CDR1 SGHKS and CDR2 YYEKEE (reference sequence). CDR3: CASSLTRQGQNYGYTF. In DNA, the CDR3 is TGTGCCAGCAGCTTGACCAGACAGGGACAAAACTATGGCTACACCTTC.

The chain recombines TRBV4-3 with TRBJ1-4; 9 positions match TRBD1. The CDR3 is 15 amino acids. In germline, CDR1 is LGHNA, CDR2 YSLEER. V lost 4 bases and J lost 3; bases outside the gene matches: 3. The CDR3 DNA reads TGCGCCAGCAGCCCTCGGACAGGGGCTAATGAAAAACTGTTTTTT. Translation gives CASSPRTGANEKLFF.

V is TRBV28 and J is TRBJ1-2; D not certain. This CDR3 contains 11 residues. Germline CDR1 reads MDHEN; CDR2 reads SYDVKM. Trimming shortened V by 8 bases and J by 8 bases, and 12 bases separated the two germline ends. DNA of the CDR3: TGTGCCAGCTGGAAGATGGGCGGCTACACCTTC. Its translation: CASWKMGGYTF.

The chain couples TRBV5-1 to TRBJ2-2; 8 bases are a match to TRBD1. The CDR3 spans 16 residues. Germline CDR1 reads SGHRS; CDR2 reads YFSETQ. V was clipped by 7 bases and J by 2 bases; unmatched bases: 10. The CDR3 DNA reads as TGCGCCAGCGCGTTCCGGGACAGGAGCAACACCGGGGAGCTGTTTTTT. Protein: CASAFRDRSNTGELFF.

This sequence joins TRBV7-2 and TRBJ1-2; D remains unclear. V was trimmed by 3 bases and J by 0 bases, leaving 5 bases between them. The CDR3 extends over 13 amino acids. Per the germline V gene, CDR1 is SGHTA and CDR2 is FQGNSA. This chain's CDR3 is CASSFLPNYGYTF. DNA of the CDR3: TGTGCCAGCAGCTTTCTTCCTAACTATGGCTACACCTTC.

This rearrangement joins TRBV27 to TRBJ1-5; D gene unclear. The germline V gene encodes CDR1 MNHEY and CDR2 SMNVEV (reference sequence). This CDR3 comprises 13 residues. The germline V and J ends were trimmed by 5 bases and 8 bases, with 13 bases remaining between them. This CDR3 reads CASSPYLPEPQHF. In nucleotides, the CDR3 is TGTGCCAGCAGTCCCTATCTGCCTGAGCCCCAGCATTTT.

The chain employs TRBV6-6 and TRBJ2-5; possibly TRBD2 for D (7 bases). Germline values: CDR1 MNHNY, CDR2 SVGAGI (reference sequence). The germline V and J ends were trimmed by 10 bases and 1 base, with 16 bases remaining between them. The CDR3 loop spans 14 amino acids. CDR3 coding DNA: TGTGCCACCATCGCCGGGGGGCTCCAAGAGACCCAGTACTTC. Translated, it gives CATIAGGLQETQYF.

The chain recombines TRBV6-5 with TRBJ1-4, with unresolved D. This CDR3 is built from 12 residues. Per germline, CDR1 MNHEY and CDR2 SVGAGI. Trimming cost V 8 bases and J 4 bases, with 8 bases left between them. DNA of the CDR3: TGTGCCAGCTCTTCCGGTAATGAAAAACTGTTTTTT. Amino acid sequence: CASSSGNEKLFF.

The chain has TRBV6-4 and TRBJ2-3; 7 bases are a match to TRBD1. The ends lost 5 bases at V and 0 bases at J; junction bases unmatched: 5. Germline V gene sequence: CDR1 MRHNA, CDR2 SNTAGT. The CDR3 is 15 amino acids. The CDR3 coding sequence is TGTGCCAGCAGTAACGGGACAGCTAGCACAGATACGCAGTATTTT. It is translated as CASSNGTASTDTQYF.

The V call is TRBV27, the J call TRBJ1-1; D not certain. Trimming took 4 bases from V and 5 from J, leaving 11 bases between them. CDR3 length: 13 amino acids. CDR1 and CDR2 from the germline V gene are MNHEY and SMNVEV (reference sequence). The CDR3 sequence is CASSSRPGTEAFF. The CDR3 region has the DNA TGTGCCAGCAGTTCGCGGCCGGGAACTGAAGCTTTCTTT.

CDR3 residues: CASSPRDQGNQPQHF. The CDR3 DNA reads as TGTGCCAGCAGCCCGCGGGATCAGGGCAATCAGCCCCAGCATTTT. The rearrangement joins TRBV7-8 to TRBJ1-5, with unresolved D. V lost 5 bases, J lost 2 bases, and 13 bases lay in between. This CDR3 comprises 15 residues. CDR1 and CDR2 from the germline V gene are SGHVS and FQNEAQ.

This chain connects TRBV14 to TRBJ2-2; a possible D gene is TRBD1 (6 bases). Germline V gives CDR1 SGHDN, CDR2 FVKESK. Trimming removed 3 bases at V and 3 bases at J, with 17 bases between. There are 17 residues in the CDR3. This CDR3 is CASSHPKDSRYTGELFF. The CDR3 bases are TGTGCCAGCAGCCATCCAAAGGACAGCCGATACACCGGGGAGCTGTTTTTT.

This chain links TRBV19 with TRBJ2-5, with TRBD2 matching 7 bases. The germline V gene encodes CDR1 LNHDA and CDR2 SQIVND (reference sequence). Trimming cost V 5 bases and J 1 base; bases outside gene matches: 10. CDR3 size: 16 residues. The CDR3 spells CASSPYNLAAQETQYF. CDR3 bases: TGTGCCAGTAGTCCATACAATCTAGCGGCCCAAGAGACCCAGTACTTC.

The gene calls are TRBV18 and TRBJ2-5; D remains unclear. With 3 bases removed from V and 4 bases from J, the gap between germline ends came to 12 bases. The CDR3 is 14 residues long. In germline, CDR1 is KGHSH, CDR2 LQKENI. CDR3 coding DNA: TGTGCCAGCTCACCGGGTCCCGGAGCAGAGACCCAGTACTTC. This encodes CASSPGPGAETQYF.

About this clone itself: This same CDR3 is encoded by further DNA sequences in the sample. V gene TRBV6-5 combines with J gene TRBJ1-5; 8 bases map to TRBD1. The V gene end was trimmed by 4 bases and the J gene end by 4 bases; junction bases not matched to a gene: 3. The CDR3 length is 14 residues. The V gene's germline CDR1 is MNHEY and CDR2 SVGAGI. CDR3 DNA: TGTGCCAGCAGTTTGACAGGGGTGAATCAGCCCCAGCATTTT. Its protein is CASSLTGVNQPQHF.

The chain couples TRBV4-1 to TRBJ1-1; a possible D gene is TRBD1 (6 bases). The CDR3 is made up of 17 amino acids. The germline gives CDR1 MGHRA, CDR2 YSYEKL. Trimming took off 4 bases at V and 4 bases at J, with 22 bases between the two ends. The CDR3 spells CASSPGDFRQAATEAFF. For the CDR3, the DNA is TGCGCCAGCAGCCCCGGGGATTTTCGACAGGCAGCCACTGAAGCTTTCTTT.

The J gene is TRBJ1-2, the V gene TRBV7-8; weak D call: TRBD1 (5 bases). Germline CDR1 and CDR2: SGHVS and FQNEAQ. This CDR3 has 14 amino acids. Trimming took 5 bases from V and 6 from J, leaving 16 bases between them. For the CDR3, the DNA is TGTGCCAGCAGCGGCAGGGAAGGTGCCGATGGCTACACCTTC. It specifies CASSGREGADGYTF.

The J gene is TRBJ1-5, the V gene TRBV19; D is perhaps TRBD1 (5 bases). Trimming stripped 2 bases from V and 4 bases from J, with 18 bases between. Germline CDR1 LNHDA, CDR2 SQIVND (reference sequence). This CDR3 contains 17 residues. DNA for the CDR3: TGTGCCAGTAGTATAAGTAGCGGGCAGGGTTCAAATCAGCCCCAGCATTTT. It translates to CASSISSGQGSNQPQHF. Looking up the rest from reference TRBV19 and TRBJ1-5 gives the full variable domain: DGGITQSPKYLFRKEGQNVTLSCEQNLNHDAMYWYRQDPGQGLRLIYYSQIVNDFQKGDIAEGYSVSREKKESFPLTVTSAQKNPTAFYLCASSISSGQGSNQPQHFGDGTRLSIL.

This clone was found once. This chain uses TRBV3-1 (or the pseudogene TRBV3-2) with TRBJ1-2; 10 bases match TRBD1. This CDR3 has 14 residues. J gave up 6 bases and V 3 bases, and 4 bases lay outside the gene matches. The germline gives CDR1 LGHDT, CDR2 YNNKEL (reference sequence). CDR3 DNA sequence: TGTGCCAGCAGCCAGACCGACAGGGGGCATGGCTACACCTTC. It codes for CASSQTDRGHGYTF.

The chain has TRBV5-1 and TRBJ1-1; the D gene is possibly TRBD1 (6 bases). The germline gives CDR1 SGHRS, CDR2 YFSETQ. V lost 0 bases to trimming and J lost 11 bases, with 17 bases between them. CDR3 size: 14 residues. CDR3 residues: CASSLGQAPSLAFF. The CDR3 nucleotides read TGCGCCAGCAGCTTGGGACAGGCGCCGAGTCTGGCTTTCTTT.